The present TCR beta chain was sequenced within a study of T cells in Graves' hyperthyroidism and ophthalmopathy. Regarding the study as a whole: Clonotypes that were expanded in thyroid above 0.001 mostly appeared in blood too.

Germline lookup yields CDR1 GTSNPN and CDR2 SVGIG (reference sequence). V dropped 3 bases and J dropped 3; count of bases not matched to a gene: 8. The CDR3 spans 15 residues. This clonotype was counted ten times or more. No antigen is known for it. RNA transcripts served as the template for amplifying TCR beta CDR3 regions. HTBI primers drove first-round RT-PCR of the TCR CDR3. TCRdb fed the multiplex PCR reads into MiXCR, producing one record per CDR3 protein. The table records some 370,000 distinct CDR3 sequences, roughly an eighth of them present only once. This TCR came from a man aged 45-65 years with Graves' ophthalmopathy. The sample comprised blood. The rearrangement uses TRBV30 and TRBJ2-7; 10 bases are shared with TRBD1. This CDR3 is CAWRPRTGGFYEQYF. The CDR3 DNA reads TGTGCCTGGAGGCCTCGGACAGGGGGGTTCTACGAGCAGTACTTC.